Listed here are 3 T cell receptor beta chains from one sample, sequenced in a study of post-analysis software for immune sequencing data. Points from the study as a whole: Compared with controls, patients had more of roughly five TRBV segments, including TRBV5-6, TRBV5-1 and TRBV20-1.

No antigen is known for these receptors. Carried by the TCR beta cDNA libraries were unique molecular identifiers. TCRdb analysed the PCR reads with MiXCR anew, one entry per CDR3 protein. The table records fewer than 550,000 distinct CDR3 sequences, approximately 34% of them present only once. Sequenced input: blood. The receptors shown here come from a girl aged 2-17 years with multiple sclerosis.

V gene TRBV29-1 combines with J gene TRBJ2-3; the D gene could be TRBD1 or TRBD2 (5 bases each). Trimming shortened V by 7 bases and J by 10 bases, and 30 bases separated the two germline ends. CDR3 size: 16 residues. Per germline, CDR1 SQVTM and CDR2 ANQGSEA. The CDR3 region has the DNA TGCAGCGCTGATTCGACCACCGAACAGGTTGAGGAGGCGCAGTATTTT. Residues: CSADSTTEQVEEAQYF.

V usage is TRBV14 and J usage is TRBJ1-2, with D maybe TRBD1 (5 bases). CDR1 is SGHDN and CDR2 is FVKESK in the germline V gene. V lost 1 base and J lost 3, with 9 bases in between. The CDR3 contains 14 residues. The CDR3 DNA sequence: TGTGCCAGCAGCCAAGCAGGGAGAGACTATGGCTACACCTTC. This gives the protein CASSQAGRDYGYTF.

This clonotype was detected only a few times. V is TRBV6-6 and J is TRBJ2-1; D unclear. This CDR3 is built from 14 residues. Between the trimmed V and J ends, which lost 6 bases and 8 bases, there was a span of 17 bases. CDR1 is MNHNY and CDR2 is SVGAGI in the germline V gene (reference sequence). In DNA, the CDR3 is TGTGCCAGCAGATGGACGGTCGGAAGGGATGAGCAGTTCTTC. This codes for CASRWTVGRDEQFF.